Sequencing of this T cell receptor beta chain was carried out in a study of identical twins. A template switching step contributed a universal primer site, while unique molecular identifiers were present in the cDNA. TCRdb passed the 5' RACE reads through MiXCR, listing each CDR3 protein once. The sample has about 210,000 distinct CDR3 sequences, roughly a tenth seen once. Sequenced input: memory (CD45RO+) T cells sorted from blood. The sequence came from a woman between 18 and 29 years old in good health.

The CDR3 bases are TGTGCCAGCAGCTTAACCCTCGACAGGACCTACGAGCAGTACTTC. Its translation is CASSLTLDRTYEQYF. This rearrangement joins TRBV7-8 to TRBJ2-7; possibly TRBD1 for D (6 bases). V was pared by 2 bases and J by 2 bases, with 13 bases between. Germline-derived CDR1 and CDR2 are SGHVS and FQNEAQ. The CDR3 runs to 15 residues.